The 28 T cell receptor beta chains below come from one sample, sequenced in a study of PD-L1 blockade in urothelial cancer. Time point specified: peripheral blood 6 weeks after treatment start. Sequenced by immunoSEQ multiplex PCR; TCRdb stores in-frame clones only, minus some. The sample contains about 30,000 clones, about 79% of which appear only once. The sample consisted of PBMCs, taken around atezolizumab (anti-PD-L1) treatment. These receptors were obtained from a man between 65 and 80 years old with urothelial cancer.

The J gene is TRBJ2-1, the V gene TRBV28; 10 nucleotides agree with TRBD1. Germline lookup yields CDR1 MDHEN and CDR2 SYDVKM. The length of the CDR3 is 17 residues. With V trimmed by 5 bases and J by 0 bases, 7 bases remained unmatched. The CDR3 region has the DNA TGTGCCAGCAGTCCAGGACAGGGGGTAAGCTCCTACAATGAGCAGTTCTTC. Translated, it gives CASSPGQGVSSYNEQFF.

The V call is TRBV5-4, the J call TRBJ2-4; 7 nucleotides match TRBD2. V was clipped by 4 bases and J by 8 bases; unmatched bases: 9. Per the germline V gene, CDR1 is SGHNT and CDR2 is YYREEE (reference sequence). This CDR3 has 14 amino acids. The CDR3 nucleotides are TGTGCCAGCAGCCTAAATTGGGGGGGGGACATTCAGTACTTC. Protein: CASSLNWGGDIQYF.

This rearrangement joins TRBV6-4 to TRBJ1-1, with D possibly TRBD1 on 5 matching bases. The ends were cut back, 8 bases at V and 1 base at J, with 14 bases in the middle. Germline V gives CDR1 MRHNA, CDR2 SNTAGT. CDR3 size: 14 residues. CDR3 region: CASSKGIKNTEAFF. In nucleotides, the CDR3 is TGTGCCAGCTCCAAGGGGATTAAGAACACTGAAGCTTTCTTT.

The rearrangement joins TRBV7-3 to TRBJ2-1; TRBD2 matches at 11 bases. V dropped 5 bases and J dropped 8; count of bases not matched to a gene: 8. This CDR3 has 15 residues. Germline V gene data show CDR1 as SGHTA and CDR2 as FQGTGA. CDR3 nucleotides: TGTGCCAGCAGCCTTACTAGCGGGAGCTGGGATGAGCAGTTCTTC. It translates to CASSLTSGSWDEQFF.

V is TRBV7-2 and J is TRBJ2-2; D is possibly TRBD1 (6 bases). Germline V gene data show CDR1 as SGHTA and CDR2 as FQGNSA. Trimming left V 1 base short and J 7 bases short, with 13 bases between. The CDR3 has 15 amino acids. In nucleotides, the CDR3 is TGTGCCAGCAGCTTAGATGCAGGGGCAGGCGGGGAGCTGTTTTTT. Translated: CASSLDAGAGGELFF.

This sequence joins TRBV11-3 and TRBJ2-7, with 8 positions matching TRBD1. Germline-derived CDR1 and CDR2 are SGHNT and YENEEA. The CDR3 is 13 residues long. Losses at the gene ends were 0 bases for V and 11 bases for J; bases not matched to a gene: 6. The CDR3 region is CASSLDTQGAKYF. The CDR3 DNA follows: TGTGCCAGCAGCTTAGATACGCAGGGGGCCAAGTACTTC.

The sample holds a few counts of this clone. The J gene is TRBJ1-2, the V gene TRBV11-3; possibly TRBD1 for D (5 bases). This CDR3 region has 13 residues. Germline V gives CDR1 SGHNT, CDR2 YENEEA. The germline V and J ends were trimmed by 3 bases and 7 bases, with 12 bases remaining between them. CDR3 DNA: TGTGCCAGCAGCTTTCGTTTCGGGGGTGGCTACACCTTC. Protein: CASSFRFGGGYTF.

The CDR3 is CASSQPGGFKGYEQYF. The CDR3 DNA reads as TGTGCCAGCAGCCAGCCCGGGGGGTTCAAGGGCTACGAGCAGTACTTC. The chain combines TRBV28 with TRBJ2-7, with TRBD2 matching over 7 bases. J was trimmed by 3 bases and V by 6 bases; bases with no gene match: 14. The CDR3 covers 16 residues. Germline values: CDR1 MDHEN, CDR2 SYDVKM.

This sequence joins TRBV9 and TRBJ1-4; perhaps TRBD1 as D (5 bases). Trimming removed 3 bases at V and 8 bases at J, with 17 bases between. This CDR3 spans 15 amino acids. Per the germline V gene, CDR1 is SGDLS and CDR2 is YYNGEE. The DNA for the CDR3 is TGTGCCAGCAGCGGCCTTAGGTGGGGGGGGGAAAAACTGTTTTTT. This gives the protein CASSGLRWGGEKLFF.

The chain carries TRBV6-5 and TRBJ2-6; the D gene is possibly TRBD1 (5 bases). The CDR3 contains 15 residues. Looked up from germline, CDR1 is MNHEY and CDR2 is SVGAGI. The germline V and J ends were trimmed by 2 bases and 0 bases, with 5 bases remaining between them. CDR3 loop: CASSYGASGANVLTF. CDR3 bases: TGTGCCAGCAGTTACGGGGCCTCTGGGGCCAACGTCCTGACTTTC.

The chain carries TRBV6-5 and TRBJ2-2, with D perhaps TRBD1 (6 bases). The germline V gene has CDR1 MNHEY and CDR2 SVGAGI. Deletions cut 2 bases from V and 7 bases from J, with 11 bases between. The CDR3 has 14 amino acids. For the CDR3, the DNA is TGTGCCAGCAGTTACACCCCAGGGGTCGGGGAGCTGTTTTTT. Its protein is CASSYTPGVGELFF.

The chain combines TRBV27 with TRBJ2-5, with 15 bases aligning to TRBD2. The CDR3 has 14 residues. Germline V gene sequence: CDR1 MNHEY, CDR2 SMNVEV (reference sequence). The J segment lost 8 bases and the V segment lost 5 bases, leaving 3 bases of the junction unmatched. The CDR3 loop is CASSPGLAGGTQYF. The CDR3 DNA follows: TGTGCCAGCAGTCCGGGACTAGCGGGAGGCACCCAGTACTTC.

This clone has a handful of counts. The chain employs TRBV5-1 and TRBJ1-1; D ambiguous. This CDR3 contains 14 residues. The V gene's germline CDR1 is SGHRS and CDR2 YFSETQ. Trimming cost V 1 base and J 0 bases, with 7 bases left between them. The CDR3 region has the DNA TGCGCCAGCAGCTTGCAGTACATGAACACTGAAGCTTTCTTT. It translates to CASSLQYMNTEAFF.

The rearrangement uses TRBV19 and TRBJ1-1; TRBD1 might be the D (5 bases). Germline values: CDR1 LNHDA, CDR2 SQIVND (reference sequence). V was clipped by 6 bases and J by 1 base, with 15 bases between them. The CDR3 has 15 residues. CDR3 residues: CASSREGTKNTEAFF. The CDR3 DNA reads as TGTGCCAGTAGCCGGGAGGGGACTAAGAACACTGAAGCTTTCTTT.

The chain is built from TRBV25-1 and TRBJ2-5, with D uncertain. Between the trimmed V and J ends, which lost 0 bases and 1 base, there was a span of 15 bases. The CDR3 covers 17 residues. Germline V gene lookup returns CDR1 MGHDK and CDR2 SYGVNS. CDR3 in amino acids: CASSEYFLSDTQETQYF. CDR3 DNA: TGTGCCAGCAGTGAATATTTTCTATCTGACACCCAAGAGACCCAGTACTTC.

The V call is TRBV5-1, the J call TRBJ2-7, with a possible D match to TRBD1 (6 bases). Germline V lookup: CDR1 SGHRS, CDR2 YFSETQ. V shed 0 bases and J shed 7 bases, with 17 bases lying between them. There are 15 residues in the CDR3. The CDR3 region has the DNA TGCGCCAGCAGCTTGGCCCAGGGGCCAGTTCGAGAGCAGTACTTC. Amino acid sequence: CASSLAQGPVREQYF. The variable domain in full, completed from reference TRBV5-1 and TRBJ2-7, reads KAGVTQTPRYLIKTRGQQVTLSCSPISGHRSVSWYQQTPGQGLQFLFEYFSETQRNKGNFPGRFSGRQFSNSRSEMNVSTLELGDSALYLCASSLAQGPVREQYFGPGTRLTVT.

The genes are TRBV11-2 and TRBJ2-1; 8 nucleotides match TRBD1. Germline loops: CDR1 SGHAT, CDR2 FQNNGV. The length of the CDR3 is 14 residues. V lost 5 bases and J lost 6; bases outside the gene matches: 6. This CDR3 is CASSRDRLSNEQFF. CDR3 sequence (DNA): TGTGCCAGCAGCCGGGACAGGCTAAGCAATGAGCAGTTCTTC.

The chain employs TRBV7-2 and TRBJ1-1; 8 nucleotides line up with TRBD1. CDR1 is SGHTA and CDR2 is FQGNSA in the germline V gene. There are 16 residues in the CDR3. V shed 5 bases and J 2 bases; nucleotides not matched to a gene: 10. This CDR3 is CASSRRTGLVNTEAFF. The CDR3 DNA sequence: TGTGCCAGCAGCAGACGGACAGGGTTGGTTAACACTGAAGCTTTCTTT.

DNA for the CDR3: TGTGCCAGCACCAAGGACAGGGCCGGAAACACCATATATTTT. Its translation: CASTKDRAGNTIYF. The chain couples TRBV2 to TRBJ1-3; 8 bases are shared with TRBD1. Germline CDR1 is SNHLY and CDR2 is FYNNEI. CDR3 length equals 14 residues. The V gene end was trimmed by 7 bases and the J gene end by 4 bases; junction bases not matched to a gene: 6.

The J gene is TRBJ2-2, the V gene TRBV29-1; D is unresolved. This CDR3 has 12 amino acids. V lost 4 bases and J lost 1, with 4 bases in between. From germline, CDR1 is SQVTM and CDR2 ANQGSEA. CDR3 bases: TGCAGCGTTGGGAGGAACACCGGGGAGCTGTTTTTT. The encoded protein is CSVGRNTGELFF.

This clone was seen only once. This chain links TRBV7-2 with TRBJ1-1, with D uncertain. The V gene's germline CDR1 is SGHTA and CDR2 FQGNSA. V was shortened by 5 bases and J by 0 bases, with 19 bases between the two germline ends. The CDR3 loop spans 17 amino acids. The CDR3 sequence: CASSPPTGNRMNTEAFF. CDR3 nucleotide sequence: TGTGCCAGCAGCCCCCCGACGGGGAATCGGATGAACACTGAAGCTTTCTTT.

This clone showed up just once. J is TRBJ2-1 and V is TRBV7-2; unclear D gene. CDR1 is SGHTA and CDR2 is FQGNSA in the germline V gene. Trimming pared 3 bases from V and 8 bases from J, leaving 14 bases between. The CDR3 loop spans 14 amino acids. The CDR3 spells CASSLRGSVYEQFF. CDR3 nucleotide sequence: TGTGCCAGCAGCTTGCGCGGCTCAGTCTATGAGCAGTTCTTC. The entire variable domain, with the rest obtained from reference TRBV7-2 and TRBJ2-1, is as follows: GAGVSQSPSNKVTEKGKDVELRCDPISGHTALYWYRQSLGQGLEFLIYFQGNSAPDKSGLPSDRFSAERTGGSVSTLTIQRTQQEDSAVYLCASSLRGSVYEQFFGPGTRLTVL.

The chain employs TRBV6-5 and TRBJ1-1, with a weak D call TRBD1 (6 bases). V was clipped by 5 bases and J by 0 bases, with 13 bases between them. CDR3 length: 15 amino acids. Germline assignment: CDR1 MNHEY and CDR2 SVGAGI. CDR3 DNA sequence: TGTGCCAGCAGTGCACAGGGTACCATGAACACTGAAGCTTTCTTT. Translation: CASSAQGTMNTEAFF.

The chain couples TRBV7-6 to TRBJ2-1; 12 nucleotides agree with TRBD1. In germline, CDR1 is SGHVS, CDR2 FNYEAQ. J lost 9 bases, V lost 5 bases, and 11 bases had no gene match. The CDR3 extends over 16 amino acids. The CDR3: CASSLRAGQGASEQFF. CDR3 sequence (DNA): TGTGCCAGCAGCCTACGGGCGGGACAGGGGGCGAGTGAGCAGTTCTTC.

CDR3 nucleotide sequence: TGCGCCAGCAGCTTGGCGTGGGGGGGCACCGGGGAGCTGTTTTTT. It translates to CASSLAWGGTGELFF. The chain couples TRBV5-1 to TRBJ2-2; 7 bases are shared with TRBD2. This CDR3 has 15 residues. Germline trimming cut 0 bases from V and 4 bases from J; bases unmatched to any gene: 3. Germline CDR1 is SGHRS and CDR2 is YFSETQ.

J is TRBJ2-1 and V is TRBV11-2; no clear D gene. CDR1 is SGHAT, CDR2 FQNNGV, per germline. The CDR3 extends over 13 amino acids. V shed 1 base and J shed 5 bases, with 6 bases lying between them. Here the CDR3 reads CASSLGRDNEQFF. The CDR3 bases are TGTGCCAGCAGCTTAGGCCGGGACAATGAGCAGTTCTTC.

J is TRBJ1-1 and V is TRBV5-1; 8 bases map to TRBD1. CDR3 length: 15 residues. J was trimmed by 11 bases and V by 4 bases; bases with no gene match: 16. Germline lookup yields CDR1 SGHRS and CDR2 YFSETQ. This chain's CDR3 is CASSAFGQGIRGAFF. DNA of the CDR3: TGCGCCAGCAGCGCATTTGGACAGGGAATACGCGGGGCTTTCTTT. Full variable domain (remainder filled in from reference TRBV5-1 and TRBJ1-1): KAGVTQTPRYLIKTRGQQVTLSCSPISGHRSVSWYQQTPGQGLQFLFEYFSETQRNKGNFPGRFSGRQFSNSRSEMNVSTLELGDSALYLCASSAFGQGIRGAFFGQGTRLTVV.

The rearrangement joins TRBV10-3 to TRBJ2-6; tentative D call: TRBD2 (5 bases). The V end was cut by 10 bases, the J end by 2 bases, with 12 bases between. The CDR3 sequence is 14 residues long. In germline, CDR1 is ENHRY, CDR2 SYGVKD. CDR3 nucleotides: TGTGCCACCGGGGTTCGACCTGGGGCCAACGTCCTGACTTTC. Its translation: CATGVRPGANVLTF.